The following is a T cell receptor beta chain sequence with its context. The sample belongs to a study of cytomegalovirus exposure and HLA in healthy donors. Study-level information: About 180 million T cells yielded 110 million or so unique TCR beta sequences in earlier analysis.

Germline V gene sequence: CDR1 GTSNPN, CDR2 SVGIG (reference sequence). The CDR3 spans 14 residues. The V end was cut by 1 base, the J end by 1 base, with 10 bases between. The PCR was carried out with 60 Vbeta primers and 13 Jbeta primers. Produced via immunoSEQ multiplex PCR; TCRdb's table is partial and in-frame only. The profile shows roughly 87,000 clones, roughly 80% of them singletons. Healthy individuals who donated bone marrow served as the donors. This receptor was identified in a woman aged 40 to 50 in good health and CMV-seropositive. J is TRBJ2-5 and V is TRBV30; perhaps TRBD2 as D (7 bases). The sequenced sample was PBMCs. CDR3 sequence reads: CAWSEGGGQETQYF. In DNA, the CDR3 is TGTGCCTGGAGTGAGGGGGGGGGCCAAGAGACCCAGTACTTC.